This TCR beta chain was observed in a study of regulatory T cells in long-lasting Graves disease. Study-wide context: Graves' patients with a new diagnosis had received antithyroid drugs under 3 months.

Libraries of TCR beta came from iRepertoire HTBI primers plus Arm-PCR of CDR3 regions. MiXCR, run by TCRdb on the multiplex PCR reads, gives a single entry per CDR3 protein. This table holds about 200,000 distinct CDR3 sequences, around 19% found once. Time point indicated: newly diagnosed GD, antithyroid drugs for less than 3 months. PBMCs provided the RNA from which the TCR library was made. Sample: peripheral blood mononuclear cells (PBMCs), taken at new diagnosis, from a patient treated with antithyroid drugs. The TCR originated in a female donor with Graves disease.

The CDR3 region is CASSGLAGSDTQYF. The CDR3 DNA is TGTGCCAGCAGTGGACTAGCGGGGAGCGATACGCAGTATTTT. The genes are TRBV2 and TRBJ2-3; 11 positions match TRBD2. From germline, CDR1 is SNHLY and CDR2 FYNNEI. V was pared by 4 bases and J by 6 bases, with 3 bases of the junction left unmatched. The CDR3 is 14 amino acids.